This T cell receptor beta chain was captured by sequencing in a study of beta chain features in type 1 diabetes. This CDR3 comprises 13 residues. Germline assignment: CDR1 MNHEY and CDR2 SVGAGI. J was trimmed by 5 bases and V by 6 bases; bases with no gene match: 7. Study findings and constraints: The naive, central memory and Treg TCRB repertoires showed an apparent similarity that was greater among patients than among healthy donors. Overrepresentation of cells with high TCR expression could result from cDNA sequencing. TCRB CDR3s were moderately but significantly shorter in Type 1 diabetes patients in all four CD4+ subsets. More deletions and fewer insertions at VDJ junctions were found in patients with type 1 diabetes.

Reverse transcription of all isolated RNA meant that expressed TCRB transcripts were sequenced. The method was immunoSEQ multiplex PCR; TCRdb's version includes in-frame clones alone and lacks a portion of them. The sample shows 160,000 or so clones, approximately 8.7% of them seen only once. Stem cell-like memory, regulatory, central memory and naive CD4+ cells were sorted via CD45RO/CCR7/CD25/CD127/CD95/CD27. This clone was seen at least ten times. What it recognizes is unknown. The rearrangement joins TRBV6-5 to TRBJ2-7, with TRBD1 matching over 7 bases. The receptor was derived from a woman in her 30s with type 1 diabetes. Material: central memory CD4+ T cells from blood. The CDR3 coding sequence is TGTGCCAGCAGGCAGACAGGGTCCCACGAGCAGTACTTC. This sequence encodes CASRQTGSHEQYF.